This T cell receptor (beta chain) originates from a study of shared clonotypes between healthy human individuals. A note on this clone: Its antigen is currently unknown.

Study-level results: In general, naive subsets displayed greater estimated richness than memory subsets did.

An even split of each subset's genomic DNA across several immunoSEQ plates was performed. In the source study's methods: In the immunoSEQ data, sequences were junction-only and lacked quality scores, so filtering differed. Measured with immunoSEQ multiplex PCR; TCRdb has only the in-frame clones, and not every one. V, J and clone size were drawn from that table, and D and trimming were deduced from the DNA. The table shows around 2,100,000 clones, with about 95% occurring only once. CD45RO-negative, CCR7-positively selected cells formed the naive CD8 fraction, excluding terminally differentiated effector memory CD45RA+ cells. Sequencing input: naive CD8+ T cells sorted from blood. The origin of this receptor is a man younger than 35 in good health.

CDR3 DNA: TGTGCCAGCAGCCTAGCCGGGACAAACAATCAGCCCCAGCATTTT. The encoded protein is CASSLAGTNNQPQHF. The chain combines TRBV5-6 with TRBJ1-5, with D maybe TRBD1 (6 bases). This CDR3 has 15 residues. Germline assignment: CDR1 SGHDT and CDR2 YYEEEE. Between the trimmed V and J ends, which lost 4 bases and 3 bases, there was a span of 14 bases.